This entry lists 29 T cell receptor beta chains sequenced from one sample in a study of blood T cell repertoires in COVID-19. Produced via immunoSEQ multiplex PCR; TCRdb's table is partial and in-frame only. The sample contains some 160,000 clones, over 75% of which appear only once. The specimen was PBMCs or T cells enriched from blood (not recorded which). Source of these receptors: a woman between 45 and 60 years old who had recovered from COVID-19.

This chain links TRBV19 with TRBJ2-3, with 7 positions matching TRBD2. V shed 2 bases and J 1 base; nucleotides not matched to a gene: 3. The CDR3 totals 15 residues. The germline V gene encodes CDR1 LNHDA and CDR2 SQIVND (reference sequence). The CDR3 DNA sequence: TGTGCCAGTAGTATATCGGCGGGGGGCACAGATACGCAGTATTTT. It translates to CASSISAGGTDTQYF.

The chain has TRBV6-5 and TRBJ1-2, with TRBD1 matching over 9 bases. CDR1 is MNHEY and CDR2 is SVGAGI in the germline V gene. The CDR3 runs to 15 residues. J lost 7 bases, V lost 0 bases, and 6 bases had no gene match. The CDR3 here is CASSYSNRGQSGYTF. The CDR3 coding sequence is TGTGCCAGCAGTTACTCGAACAGGGGGCAGAGTGGCTACACCTTC.

The chain recombines TRBV7-9 with TRBJ2-3, with 10 bases lining up with TRBD2. In germline, CDR1 is SEHNR, CDR2 FQNEAQ (reference sequence). The CDR3 consists of 16 residues. Trimming took 0 bases from V and 3 from J; bases not matched to a gene: 3. DNA for the CDR3: TGTGCCAGCAGCTTAGCTAGCGGGGGGACTACAGATACGCAGTATTTT. The encoded protein is CASSLASGGTTDTQYF. The full variable domain, its missing parts supplied by reference TRBV7-9 and TRBJ2-3, is DTGVSQNPRHKITKRGQNVTFRCDPISEHNRLYWYRQTLGQGPEFLTYFQNEAQLEKSRLLSDRFSAERPKGSFSTLEIQRTEQGDSAMYLCASSLASGGTTDTQYFGPGTRLTVL.

This chain joins TRBV24-1 and TRBJ2-5, with 16 bases matching TRBD2. The CDR3 covers 15 residues. Trimming removed 9 bases from V and 2 bases from J; junction bases left unmatched: 2. The V gene's germline CDR1 is KGHDR and CDR2 SFDVKD. The CDR3 bases are TGTGCCACCGGGGGACTAGCGGGGGGGCAAGAGACCCAGTACTTC. Its translation: CATGGLAGGQETQYF.

V and J are TRBV21-1 and TRBJ1-3; the table's D gene call, TRBD1, was not cross checked with the DNA. TRBV21-1 is noted as a pseudogene. The CDR3 runs to 15 residues. The CDR3 nucleotides are TGTGCCAGCAGCACTCTGGGGACAGCTGGAAACACCATATATTTT. Translated: CASSTLGTAGNTIYF.

The gene calls are TRBV5-1 and TRBJ2-2; 7 nucleotides agree with TRBD2. The CDR3 consists of 16 residues. Trimming cost V 0 bases and J 0 bases; bases outside gene matches: 2. CDR1 is SGHRS and CDR2 is YFSETQ in the germline V gene. The CDR3, as DNA: TGCGCCAGCAGCTTGGGGAGCGGGGCGAACACCGGGGAGCTGTTTTTT. Its protein is CASSLGSGANTGELFF. The full variable domain, rest sourced from reference TRBV5-1 and TRBJ2-2, is KAGVTQTPRYLIKTRGQQVTLSCSPISGHRSVSWYQQTPGQGLQFLFEYFSETQRNKGNFPGRFSGRQFSNSRSEMNVSTLELGDSALYLCASSLGSGANTGELFFGEGSRLTVL.

The chain carries TRBV7-9 and TRBJ1-2, with D perhaps matching TRBD1 (5 bases). The germline V and J ends were trimmed by 3 bases and 3 bases, with 11 bases remaining between them. CDR3 length: 14 amino acids. CDR1 and CDR2 from the germline V gene are SEHNR and FQNEAQ (reference sequence). The CDR3 protein is CASSLWGRDYGYTF. The CDR3 nucleotides are TGTGCCAGCAGCTTGTGGGGCAGGGACTATGGCTACACCTTC.

Points on this clone: Relative to the germline gene, one junction end is altered; a read error may explain this. The rearrangement links TRBV6-2 or TRBV6-3 to TRBJ1-1; D is perhaps TRBD1 (5 bases). The CDR3 runs to 14 residues. Germline lookup yields CDR1 MNHEY and CDR2 SVGEGT. Here the CDR3 DNA reads TGTGCCAGCAGTTACACACAGGCTTCTCGATTAATGGGATTT. Translation: CASSYTQASRLMGF.

V gene TRBV19 combines with J gene TRBJ1-2, with TRBD1 matching over 9 bases. The CDR3 spans 13 residues. The germline CDR1 and CDR2 sequences are LNHDA and SQIVND (reference sequence). V was clipped by 8 bases and J by 2 bases; unmatched bases: 3. Here the CDR3 DNA reads TGTGCCAGTCGGGACAGGGCCAACTATGGCTACACCTTC. As protein: CASRDRANYGYTF.

The V call is TRBV11-3, the J call TRBJ1-4; D ambiguous. Germline V lookup: CDR1 SGHNT, CDR2 YENEEA. Trimming took 0 bases from V and 5 from J, leaving 13 bases between them. This CDR3 comprises 16 residues. CDR3 amino acids: CASSLDWTGTNEKLFF. CDR3 DNA: TGTGCCAGCAGCTTAGACTGGACGGGAACGAATGAAAAACTGTTTTTT. Together with reference TRBV11-3 and TRBJ1-4, the CDR3 gives the full variable domain: EAGVVQSPRYKIIEKKQPVAFWCNPISGHNTLYWYLQNLGQGPELLIRYENEEAVDDSQLPKDRFSAERLKGVDSTLKIQPAELGDSAVYLCASSLDWTGTNEKLFFGSGTQLSVL.

The chain couples TRBV6-5 to TRBJ1-2, with D possibly being TRBD1 (6 bases). Between the trimmed V and J ends, which lost 2 bases and 7 bases, there was a span of 14 bases. This CDR3 spans 14 amino acids. The germline V gene encodes CDR1 MNHEY and CDR2 SVGAGI. The CDR3: CASSYRNRDTGYTF. The DNA for the CDR3 is TGTGCCAGCAGTTACCGAAACAGGGATACTGGCTACACCTTC.

This clone has more than one count but fewer than ten. The V and J genes are TRBV12-5 and TRBJ1-4; the D is unclear. This CDR3 has 17 residues. CDR1 and CDR2 from the germline V gene are LGHNT and FRNRAP. V shed 0 bases and J shed 10 bases, with 21 bases lying between them. The chain's CDR3 is CASGLVLQQASFAKLFF. The CDR3 nucleotides read TGTGCTAGTGGTTTGGTCTTGCAGCAGGCCAGCTTTGCAAAACTGTTTTTT.

V gene TRBV5-6 combines with J gene TRBJ2-3, with 11 bases matching TRBD1. V lost 3 bases to trimming and J lost 4 bases; unmatched junction nucleotides: 4. Germline lookup yields CDR1 SGHDT and CDR2 YYEEEE. This CDR3 has 15 amino acids. CDR3 nucleotide sequence: TGTGCCAGCAGCTCGGACAGGGGGCTGGCAGATACGCAGTATTTT. It specifies CASSSDRGLADTQYF. The variable domain in full, with the rest retrieved from reference TRBV5-6 and TRBJ2-3, is DAGVTQSPTHLIKTRGQQVTLRCSPKSGHDTVSWYQQALGQGPQFIFQYYEEEERQRGNFPDRFSGHQFPNYSSELNVNALLLGDSALYLCASSSDRGLADTQYFGPGTRLTVL.

In nucleotides, the CDR3 is TGTGCCAGCAGCCAAGATGGAACAGGCCGGAAGAATGGCTACACCTTC. Its protein is CASSQDGTGRKNGYTF. The V and J genes are TRBV3-1 (or the pseudogene TRBV3-2) and TRBJ1-2, with D perhaps TRBD1 (5 bases). The CDR3 totals 16 residues. Trimming took 0 bases from V and 6 from J, leaving 17 bases between them. Germline V gene lookup returns CDR1 LGHDT and CDR2 YNNKEL (reference sequence).

This clone was recorded a few times. This chain links TRBV23-1 with TRBJ1-2; D is unclear. TRBV23-1 is an open reading frame, and its role is uncertain. The CDR3 sequence is 13 residues long. With 3 bases removed from V and 4 bases from J, the gap between germline ends came to 9 bases. DNA for the CDR3: TGCGCCAGCAGTCACAGCGCGGGCTATGGCTACACCTTC. It encodes CASSHSAGYGYTF.

V is TRBV15 and J is TRBJ2-7; a possible D gene is TRBD1 (6 bases). The CDR3 is 14 amino acids. The V gene lost 4 bases and the J gene lost 2 bases, with 12 bases spanning the gap. The germline gives CDR1 LNHNV, CDR2 YYDKDF (reference sequence). The CDR3 reads CATSNWDTTYEQYF. The CDR3 region has the DNA TGTGCCACCAGCAACTGGGACACCACCTACGAGCAGTACTTC.

This clone was recorded only once. The chain links TRBV19 to TRBJ2-3, with D perhaps matching TRBD2 (5 bases). The V end was cut by 3 bases, the J end by 12 bases, with 13 bases between. This CDR3 contains 12 residues. Germline V gives CDR1 LNHDA, CDR2 SQIVND (reference sequence). CDR3 bases: TGTGCCAGTAGTATCGCCAGCGGAAGTCAGTATTTT. It encodes CASSIASGSQYF.

The V call is TRBV27, the J call TRBJ2-5, with TRBD1 matching over 7 bases. The CDR3 sequence is 13 residues long. Germline values: CDR1 MNHEY, CDR2 SMNVEV (reference sequence). With 2 bases clipped from V and 5 bases from J, the junction kept 2 bases outside the gene matches. This CDR3 reads CASSLIQGETQYF. Here the CDR3 DNA reads TGTGCCAGCAGTTTAATACAGGGGGAGACCCAGTACTTC.

The gene calls are TRBV5-4 and TRBJ2-1, with 9 nucleotides matching TRBD2. Germline V gives CDR1 SGHNT, CDR2 YYREEE (reference sequence). V was pared by 0 bases and J by 2 bases, with 6 bases of the junction left unmatched. The CDR3 length is 17 residues. The chain's CDR3 is CASSLARLAGTYNEQFF. CDR3 sequence (DNA): TGTGCCAGCAGCTTGGCGCGGCTAGCGGGGACCTACAATGAGCAGTTCTTC.

In DNA form, the CDR3 reads TGTGCTAGTGGTTTGGGTCCAGCGGGGAGCCTCTACAATGAGCAGTTCTTC. It encodes CASGLGPAGSLYNEQFF. This chain joins TRBV12-5 and TRBJ2-1, with TRBD2 matching 7 bases. CDR3 length: 17 residues. V lost 1 base, J lost 3 bases, and 9 bases stayed unmatched. Germline CDR1 LGHNT, CDR2 FRNRAP. Full variable domain (remainder filled in from reference TRBV12-5 and TRBJ2-1): DARVTQTPRHKVTEMGQEVTMRCQPILGHNTVFWYRQTMMQGLELLAYFRNRAPLDDSGMPKDRFSAEMPDATLATLKIQPSEPRDSAVYFCASGLGPAGSLYNEQFFGPGTRLTVL.

This clone occurred a few times. The chain employs TRBV20-1 and TRBJ2-5; weak D call: TRBD1 (5 bases). The CDR3 covers 11 residues. The V gene lost 0 bases and the J gene lost 9 bases, with 8 bases spanning the gap. Germline CDR1 DFQATT, CDR2 SNEGSKA (reference sequence). The CDR3 DNA follows: TGCAGTGCTAGAGAAGGGGCGGCCCAGTACTTC. Translation gives CSAREGAAQYF.

This rearrangement joins TRBV3-1 (or the pseudogene TRBV3-2) to TRBJ2-7; D gene ambiguous. Trimming pared 0 bases from V and 0 bases from J, leaving 9 bases between. The CDR3 is made up of 15 amino acids. Germline CDR1 and CDR2: LGHDT and YNNKEL (reference sequence). In DNA, the CDR3 is TGTGCCAGCAGCCAAGAGCCGACACGCTCCTACGAGCAGTACTTC. Translating gives CASSQEPTRSYEQYF.

With regard to this clone: Compared with germline, one end of the junction differs, possibly owing to a read error. The genes are TRBV19 and TRBJ2-4; 7 positions agree with TRBD2. This CDR3 spans 13 amino acids. Germline CDR1 reads LNHDA; CDR2 reads SQIVND (reference sequence). As DNA, the CDR3 is TGTGCCAGTAGGATAGCCGGGGAGGGCATTCAGTACTTC. It encodes CASRIAGEGIQYF. Full variable domain (rest looked up from reference TRBV19 and TRBJ2-4): DGGITQSPKYLFRKEGQNVTLSCEQNLNHDAMYWYRQDPGQGLRLIYYSQIVNDFQKGDIAEGYSVSREKKESFPLTVTSAQKNPTAFYLCASRIAGEGIQYFGAGTRLSVL.

The V and J genes are TRBV7-2 and TRBJ2-7, with 12 nucleotides matching TRBD1. This CDR3 has 15 residues. The germline V gene encodes CDR1 SGHTA and CDR2 FQGNSA. V shed 5 bases and J 7 bases; nucleotides not matched to a gene: 9. CDR3 sequence reads: CASSAAGQGAREQYF. The CDR3 nucleotides are TGTGCCAGCAGCGCCGCGGGACAGGGGGCACGGGAGCAGTACTTC.

The V gene is TRBV4-3, the J gene TRBJ1-1; D may be TRBD1 (5 bases). Germline assignment: CDR1 LGHNA and CDR2 YSLEER. V lost 1 base and J lost 1, with 10 bases in between. This CDR3 has 15 residues. The CDR3 sequence: CASSQVDMANTEAFF. The CDR3 nucleotides read TGCGCCAGCAGCCAAGTGGACATGGCGAACACTGAAGCTTTCTTT.

As DNA, the CDR3 is TGTGCCAGCAGCGCGAGCTGGGGAGATCAGCCCCAGCATTTT. This translates into CASSASWGDQPQHF. This chain joins TRBV13 and TRBJ1-5, with D unresolved. Trimming left V 5 bases short and J 5 bases short, with 13 bases between. The germline V gene has CDR1 PRHDT and CDR2 FYEKMQ (reference sequence). CDR3 length equals 14 residues.

The chain employs TRBV3-1 (or the pseudogene TRBV3-2) and TRBJ2-2; D is perhaps TRBD1 (6 bases). The CDR3 consists of 16 residues. Germline loops: CDR1 LGHDT, CDR2 YNNKEL (reference sequence). Deletions cut 1 base from V and 8 bases from J, with 17 bases between. The CDR3 spells CASSQGGIDRLGELFF. In DNA form, the CDR3 reads TGTGCCAGCAGCCAAGGGGGGATTGACAGGCTAGGGGAGCTGTTTTTT.

This chain joins TRBV5-6 and TRBJ1-5; D unclear. Trimming left V 2 bases short and J 2 bases short, with 11 bases between. CDR1 is SGHDT and CDR2 is YYEEEE in the germline V gene. CDR3 length: 15 amino acids. The chain's CDR3 is CASSFRGVGNQPQHF. CDR3 nucleotides: TGTGCCAGCAGCTTCCGCGGAGTAGGCAATCAGCCCCAGCATTTT.

The rearrangement joins TRBV5-4 to TRBJ1-2; D perhaps matches TRBD1 (5 bases). V lost 1 base and J 2 bases, leaving 12 bases between the germline ends. Germline V gives CDR1 SGHNT, CDR2 YYREEE (reference sequence). The length of the CDR3 is 15 residues. DNA of the CDR3: TGTGCCAGCAGCTTGCTCGGGGGAGGGAACTATGGCTACACCTTC. It specifies CASSLLGGGNYGYTF. Full variable domain (remainder filled in from reference TRBV5-4 and TRBJ1-2): ETGVTQSPTHLIKTRGQQVTLRCSSQSGHNTVSWYQQALGQGPQFIFQYYREEENGRGNFPPRFSGLQFPNYSSELNVNALELDDSALYLCASSLLGGGNYGYTFGSGTRLTVV.